This is a list of T cell receptor beta chains from one sample in a study of blood T cell repertoires in COVID-19. Some clones are missing from TCRdb's copy, which holds only in-frame ones; the method was immunoSEQ multiplex PCR. The sample consists of about 26,000 clones, almost 90% of them appearing once. The sample was peripheral blood. The receptors derive from a woman in her fifties or sixties with active COVID-19. CDR3s include the opening cysteine and the closing phenylalanine or tryptophan. Fields, in order: V gene, clone size, D gene, J gene, CDR3 DNA, CDR3 protein. The D gene is left open where the match is weak. The size field is filled for only some rows; it gives once, few, many or a size class.

v_gene: TRBV7-9; abundance: few; d_gene: .; j_gene: TRBJ2-3; CDR3nt: TGTGCCAGCAGTCTGGAGGGAAGCACAGATACGCAGTATTTT; CDR3aa: CASSLEGSTDTQYF
v_gene: TRBV6-6; abundance: .; d_gene: TRBD1; j_gene: TRBJ2-7; CDR3nt: TGTGCCAGCAGCGCAGGGACAGGGAGTGCCTACGAGCAGTACTTC; CDR3aa: CASSAGTGSAYEQYF
v_gene: TRBV19; abundance: .; d_gene: TRBD1; j_gene: TRBJ1-1; CDR3nt: TGTGCCAGTAGAAGAGGGACAGGGCACTCGGCTGAAGCTTTCTTT; CDR3aa: CASRRGTGHSAEAFF
v_gene: TRBV5-1; abundance: .; d_gene: .; j_gene: TRBJ2-7; CDR3nt: TGCGCCAGCAGCCCCCAGGACAATTCCTACGAGCAGTACTTC; CDR3aa: CASSPQDNSYEQYF
v_gene: TRBV7-9; abundance: .; d_gene: .; j_gene: TRBJ1-5; CDR3nt: TGTGCCAGCAGCTTAGCCCAGGATCAGCCCCAGCATTTT; CDR3aa: CASSLAQDQPQHF
v_gene: TRBV9; abundance: .; d_gene: TRBD2; j_gene: TRBJ2-1; CDR3nt: TGTGCCAGCAGCGTAGGGACTAGCGGGAGTTACAATGAGCAGTTCTTC; CDR3aa: CASSVGTSGSYNEQFF
v_gene: TRBV5-6; abundance: .; d_gene: TRBD2; j_gene: TRBJ2-7; CDR3nt: TGTGCCAGCAGCTTGAGCCGAGGACTAGCGGTCTACGAGCAGTACTTC; CDR3aa: CASSLSRGLAVYEQYF
v_gene: TRBV29-1; abundance: .; d_gene: TRBD1; j_gene: TRBJ1-2; CDR3nt: TGCAGCGCGTGGACAGGAGGTAAACGTGGCTACACCTTC; CDR3aa: CSAWTGGKRGYTF
v_gene: TRBV6-5; abundance: .; d_gene: .; j_gene: TRBJ1-2; CDR3nt: TGTGCCAGCAGTTCGCGGGGATCCTATGGCTACACCTTC; CDR3aa: CASSSRGSYGYTF
v_gene: TRBV9; abundance: .; d_gene: .; j_gene: TRBJ2-3; CDR3nt: TGTGCCAGCAGCGCCAGCTTGGGCCGCACAGATACGCAGTATTTT; CDR3aa: CASSASLGRTDTQYF
v_gene: TRBV29-1; abundance: .; d_gene: .; j_gene: TRBJ2-1; CDR3nt: TGCAGCGCCGAGCGGACCTCCTACAATGAGCAGTTCTTC; CDR3aa: CSAERTSYNEQFF
v_gene: TRBV14; abundance: .; d_gene: .; j_gene: TRBJ2-3; CDR3nt: TGTGCCAGCAGCCAAGTGAGCAACACAGATACGCAGTATTTT; CDR3aa: CASSQVSNTDTQYF
v_gene: TRBV12-3/TRBV12-4; abundance: .; d_gene: TRBD1; j_gene: TRBJ1-5; CDR3nt: TGTGCCAGCAGTCCAGGGGGCCATCAGCCCCAGCATTTT; CDR3aa: CASSPGGHQPQHF
v_gene: TRBV7-6; abundance: .; d_gene: .; j_gene: TRBJ1-6; CDR3nt: TGTGCCAGCAGCTTAGTTGGGGGGTATAATTCACCCCTCCACTTT; CDR3aa: CASSLVGGYNSPLHF
v_gene: TRBV11-2; abundance: medium-sized; d_gene: TRBD1; j_gene: TRBJ1-1; CDR3nt: TGTGCCAGCAGTACGGACAGGGACACTGAAGCTTTCTTT; CDR3aa: CASSTDRDTEAFF
v_gene: TRBV4-2; abundance: .; d_gene: TRBD1; j_gene: TRBJ2-1; CDR3nt: TGTGCCAGCAGCCAAGGGGGACAGAACAATGAGCAGTTCTTC; CDR3aa: CASSQGGQNNEQFF
v_gene: TRBV7-2; abundance: .; d_gene: .; j_gene: TRBJ1-1; CDR3nt: TGTGCCAGCAGCCCGAGACAGAACACTGAAGCTTTCTTT; CDR3aa: CASSPRQNTEAFF
v_gene: TRBV14; abundance: .; d_gene: .; j_gene: TRBJ2-3; CDR3nt: TGTGCCAGCAGCCAAGACCCGGGTCAGAAAGGCACAGATACGCAGTATTTT; CDR3aa: CASSQDPGQKGTDTQYF
v_gene: TRBV11-2; abundance: once; d_gene: .; j_gene: TRBJ2-1; CDR3nt: TGTGCCAGCAGCTTAAGCTCCATCGCCTACAATGAGCAGTTCTTC; CDR3aa: CASSLSSIAYNEQFF
v_gene: TRBV2; abundance: .; d_gene: .; j_gene: TRBJ1-6; CDR3nt: TGTGCCAGCATTGACCTGGACAGAGCTGGAAATTCACCCCTCCACTTT; CDR3aa: CASIDLDRAGNSPLHF
v_gene: TRBV12-3/TRBV12-4; abundance: .; d_gene: .; j_gene: TRBJ2-2; CDR3nt: TGTGCCAGCAGTCCCGGGGACACCGGGGAGCTGTTTTTT; CDR3aa: CASSPGDTGELFF
v_gene: TRBV27; abundance: .; d_gene: TRBD1; j_gene: TRBJ1-4; CDR3nt: TGTGCCAGCAGTTTGGGACAGGCGGCAAAACTGTTTTTT; CDR3aa: CASSLGQAAKLFF
v_gene: TRBV28; abundance: .; d_gene: .; j_gene: TRBJ2-1; CDR3nt: TGTGCCAGCAGTTCCGGAAGCGGGCCCGTCTCCTACAATGAGCAGTTCTTC; CDR3aa: CASSSGSGPVSYNEQFF
v_gene: TRBV3-1/TRBV3-2; abundance: once; d_gene: .; j_gene: TRBJ1-3; CDR3nt: TGTGCCAGCGCGAGGGAGAGCTCTGGAAACACCATATATTTT; CDR3aa: CASARESSGNTIYF
v_gene: TRBV2; abundance: .; d_gene: .; j_gene: TRBJ2-2; CDR3nt: TGTGCCAGCAGTGATCGGGGTTTCACCGGGGAGCTGTTTTTT; CDR3aa: CASSDRGFTGELFF
v_gene: TRBV28; abundance: .; d_gene: TRBD1; j_gene: TRBJ2-7; CDR3nt: TGTGCCAGCAGTTTATCCGAAGGACAGGGGCCAAACTACGAGCAGTACTTC; CDR3aa: CASSLSEGQGPNYEQYF
v_gene: TRBV5-1; abundance: .; d_gene: .; j_gene: TRBJ1-3; CDR3nt: TGCGCCAGCAGCTGGGGGCAGAACTCTGGAAACACCATATATTTT; CDR3aa: CASSWGQNSGNTIYF
v_gene: TRBV20-1; abundance: .; d_gene: .; j_gene: TRBJ1-2; CDR3nt: TGCAGTGCTAGTTTGGGCGGAGGGGCTAACTATGGCTACACCTTC; CDR3aa: CSASLGGGANYGYTF
v_gene: TRBV6-5; abundance: .; d_gene: .; j_gene: TRBJ2-7; CDR3nt: TGTGCCAGCAGACCCGGGGGAGCGGGTGTCGAGCAGTACTTC; CDR3aa: CASRPGGAGVEQYF
v_gene: TRBV5-1; abundance: .; d_gene: .; j_gene: TRBJ2-2; CDR3nt: TGCGCCAGCAGCTCGGGGGTCAGAAAGTCCACCGGGGAGCTGTTTTTT; CDR3aa: CASSSGVRKSTGELFF
v_gene: TRBV10-2; abundance: .; d_gene: .; j_gene: TRBJ2-1; CDR3nt: TGCGCCAGCAGTGGGATGACTAGTACTTACAATGAGCAGTTCTTC; CDR3aa: CASSGMTSTYNEQFF
v_gene: TRBV7-9; abundance: once; d_gene: TRBD2; j_gene: TRBJ2-1; CDR3nt: TGTGCCAGCAGCCTCTACGGGACTAGCAGGGGCTACAATGAGCAGTTCTTC; CDR3aa: CASSLYGTSRGYNEQFF
v_gene: TRBV19; abundance: .; d_gene: TRBD1; j_gene: TRBJ1-1; CDR3nt: TGTGCCAGTAGTCCTCGACAGGGAGGAGGAGGCACTGAAGCTTTCTTT; CDR3aa: CASSPRQGGGGTEAFF
v_gene: TRBV18; abundance: .; d_gene: TRBD1; j_gene: TRBJ1-4; CDR3nt: TGTGCCAGCTCACTACAGGGGGTGAATGAAAAACTGTTTTTT; CDR3aa: CASSLQGVNEKLFF
v_gene: TRBV5-1; abundance: .; d_gene: .; j_gene: TRBJ2-3; CDR3nt: TGCGCCAGCAGCTTGGGACGGGGCGGGAACACAGATACGCAGTATTTT; CDR3aa: CASSLGRGGNTDTQYF
v_gene: TRBV5-1; abundance: .; d_gene: .; j_gene: TRBJ2-5; CDR3nt: TGCGCCAGCAGCTTGGCCCTAGCGTCAGAGACCCAGTACTTC; CDR3aa: CASSLALASETQYF